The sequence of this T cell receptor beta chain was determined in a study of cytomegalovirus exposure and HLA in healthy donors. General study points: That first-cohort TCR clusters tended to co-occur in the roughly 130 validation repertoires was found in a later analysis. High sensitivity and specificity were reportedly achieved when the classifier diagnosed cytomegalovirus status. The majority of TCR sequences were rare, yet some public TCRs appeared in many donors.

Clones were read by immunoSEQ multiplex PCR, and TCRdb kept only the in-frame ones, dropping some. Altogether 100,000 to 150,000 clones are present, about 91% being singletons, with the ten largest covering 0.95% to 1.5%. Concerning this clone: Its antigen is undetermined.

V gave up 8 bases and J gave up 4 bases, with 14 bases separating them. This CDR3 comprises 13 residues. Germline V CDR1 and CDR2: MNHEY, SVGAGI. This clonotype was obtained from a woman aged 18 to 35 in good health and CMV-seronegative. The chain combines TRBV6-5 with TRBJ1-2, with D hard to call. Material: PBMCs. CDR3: CASQDSSGYGYTF. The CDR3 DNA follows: TGTGCCAGCCAAGACTCGTCCGGCTATGGCTACACCTTC.